One and the same sample provided the 16 T cell receptor beta chains below, sequenced in a study of blood T cell repertoires in COVID-19. TCRdb keeps only in-frame clones here, not all; method: immunoSEQ multiplex PCR. The sample includes 100,000 to 120,000 clones, over 75% of them seen just once. Material for sequencing was peripheral blood. These receptors were collected from a man aged 50-60 years with acute or convalescent COVID-19.

The V gene is TRBV6-5, the J gene TRBJ1-2; possibly TRBD1 for D (5 bases). Germline V CDR1 and CDR2: MNHEY, SVGAGI. The CDR3 totals 14 residues. V lost 5 bases to trimming and J lost 6 bases, with 16 bases between them. The CDR3 spells CASSPARDSNGYTF. CDR3 in DNA: TGTGCCAGCAGTCCGGCCAGGGATTCAAATGGCTACACCTTC.

This rearrangement joins TRBV28 to TRBJ1-1; TRBD1 might be the D (5 bases). The CDR3 has 13 amino acids. V lost 2 bases to trimming and J lost 11 bases, with 15 bases between them. The germline V gene has CDR1 MDHEN and CDR2 SYDVKM. Here the CDR3 reads CASSLIRGKEAFF. The CDR3 bases are TGTGCCAGCAGTTTAATTAGGGGCAAGGAGGCTTTCTTT.

V and J are TRBV10-3 and TRBJ1-1, with 8 nucleotides matching TRBD1. Germline-derived CDR1 and CDR2 are ENHRY and SYGVKD. This CDR3 region has 14 residues. The V gene end was trimmed by 6 bases and the J gene end by 6 bases; junction bases not matched to a gene: 9. This CDR3 is CAIRLTGDNAEAFF. The CDR3 coding sequence is TGTGCCATCAGGTTGACAGGGGACAACGCTGAAGCTTTCTTT.

This clone was detected only once. CDR3 protein: CSASVASGDPVDGTQYF. The CDR3 DNA reads TGCAGTGCTAGTGTGGCTAGCGGGGACCCCGTTGATGGTACGCAGTATTTT. The chain employs TRBV20-1 and TRBJ2-3; 9 bases are shared with TRBD2. The junction had 18 bases not matched to a gene; V was cut back by 3 bases and J by 8 bases. Germline V gene sequence: CDR1 DFQATT, CDR2 SNEGSKA (reference sequence). The CDR3 loop spans 17 amino acids.

CDR3 bases: TGTGCCAGCACCGCGGGACAGGGGAGAAACACCATATATTTT. This codes for CASTAGQGRNTIYF. The genes are TRBV6-6 and TRBJ1-3; 10 positions match TRBD1. The CDR3 totals 14 residues. The germline CDR1 and CDR2 sequences are MNHNY and SVGAGI (reference sequence). The J segment lost 5 bases and the V segment lost 7 bases, leaving 5 bases of the junction unmatched.

This chain uses TRBV7-3 with TRBJ2-6; D ambiguous. Trimming pared 8 bases from V and 0 bases from J, leaving 5 bases between. The length of the CDR3 is 13 residues. Per the germline V gene, CDR1 is SGHTA and CDR2 is FQGTGA. The CDR3: CASPNSGANVLTF. In DNA, the CDR3 is TGTGCCAGCCCCAACTCTGGGGCCAACGTCCTGACTTTC.

This clone showed up just once. CDR3 nucleotides: TGTGCCAGCAGCGGGACAGTCAGCACAGATACGCAGTATTTT. Translation: CASSGTVSTDTQYF. This chain uses TRBV6-5 with TRBJ2-3; 7 nucleotides line up with TRBD1. The CDR3 totals 14 residues. Trimming took 6 bases from V and 0 from J; bases not matched to a gene: 3. Germline CDR1 is MNHEY and CDR2 is SVGAGI.

The table lists this clone with a few counts. The chain joins TRBV5-4 to TRBJ1-2, with D possibly being TRBD1 (6 bases). Germline V CDR1 and CDR2: SGHNT, YYREEE (reference sequence). The CDR3 is made up of 14 amino acids. Trimming removed 3 bases at V and 8 bases at J, with 17 bases between. The CDR3 DNA reads TGTGCCAGCAGCTCCCGGACAGACCCGGGAGGCTACACCTTC. Translation gives CASSSRTDPGGYTF.

The chain recombines TRBV15 with TRBJ1-5; the D is unclear. The CDR3 consists of 13 residues. V was pared by 0 bases and J by 6 bases, with 6 bases between. Looked up from germline, CDR1 is LNHNV and CDR2 is YYDKDF (reference sequence). CDR3 loop: CATSRDFSQPQHF. CDR3 sequence (DNA): TGTGCCACCAGCAGAGATTTCAGTCAGCCCCAGCATTTT.

The V and J genes are TRBV12-3 or TRBV12-4 and TRBJ1-1; D is possibly TRBD1 (5 bases). V lost 4 bases and J lost 3, with 6 bases in between. CDR3 length: 12 residues. The CDR3 reads CASSWGDTEAFF. The CDR3, as DNA: TGTGCCAGCAGTTGGGGGGACACTGAAGCTTTCTTT.

V usage is TRBV3-1 (or the pseudogene TRBV3-2) and J usage is TRBJ2-5; D gene ambiguous. The CDR3 consists of 13 residues. V was shortened by 2 bases and J by 3 bases, with 7 bases between the two germline ends. The germline gives CDR1 LGHDT, CDR2 YNNKEL (reference sequence). The CDR3 spells CASSQNREETQYF. CDR3 bases: TGTGCCAGCAGCCAAAACAGAGAAGAGACCCAGTACTTC.

The chain combines TRBV4-2 with TRBJ1-1; 9 nucleotides match TRBD1. CDR1 is LGHNA and CDR2 is YNFKEQ in the germline V gene. This CDR3 region has 16 residues. V was clipped by 4 bases and J by 1 base; unmatched bases: 7. CDR3 sequence: CASSPGTGWTNTEAFF. The CDR3 region has the DNA TGTGCCAGCAGCCCGGGGACAGGGTGGACGAACACTGAAGCTTTCTTT.

This sequence joins TRBV7-2 and TRBJ1-3; D call uncertain. The germline gives CDR1 SGHTA, CDR2 FQGNSA. V was clipped by 4 bases and J by 0 bases, with 13 bases between them. This CDR3 spans 16 amino acids. CDR3 sequence (DNA): TGTGCCAGCAGCTACAGTCCAACCGGCTCTGGAAACACCATATATTTT. This translates into CASSYSPTGSGNTIYF.

A few counts support this clone. The chain couples TRBV12-3 or TRBV12-4 to TRBJ1-1; D uncertain. Trimming left V 6 bases short and J 1 base short, with 3 bases between. The CDR3 is 11 residues long. This chain's CDR3 is CASRRNTEAFF. CDR3 DNA: TGTGCCAGCAGGAGGAACACTGAAGCTTTCTTT.

The chain carries TRBV11-2 and TRBJ2-6; 10 bases line up with TRBD1. From germline, CDR1 is SGHAT and CDR2 FQNNGV. The CDR3 is made up of 18 amino acids. With 0 bases clipped from V and 1 base from J, the junction kept 3 bases outside the gene matches. DNA for the CDR3: TGTGCCAGCAGCTTAGATTTGGGACAGGGGTCTGGGGCCAACGTCCTGACTTTC. Translation gives CASSLDLGQGSGANVLTF.

The J gene is TRBJ2-6, the V gene TRBV18; 7 bases are a match to TRBD2. The ends lost 0 bases at V and 8 bases at J; junction bases unmatched: 1. The germline V gene has CDR1 KGHSH and CDR2 LQKENI. This CDR3 spans 14 amino acids. The CDR3 bases are TGTGCCAGCTCACCACCGGGGGGGACCAACGTCCTGACTTTC. Translation gives CASSPPGGTNVLTF.